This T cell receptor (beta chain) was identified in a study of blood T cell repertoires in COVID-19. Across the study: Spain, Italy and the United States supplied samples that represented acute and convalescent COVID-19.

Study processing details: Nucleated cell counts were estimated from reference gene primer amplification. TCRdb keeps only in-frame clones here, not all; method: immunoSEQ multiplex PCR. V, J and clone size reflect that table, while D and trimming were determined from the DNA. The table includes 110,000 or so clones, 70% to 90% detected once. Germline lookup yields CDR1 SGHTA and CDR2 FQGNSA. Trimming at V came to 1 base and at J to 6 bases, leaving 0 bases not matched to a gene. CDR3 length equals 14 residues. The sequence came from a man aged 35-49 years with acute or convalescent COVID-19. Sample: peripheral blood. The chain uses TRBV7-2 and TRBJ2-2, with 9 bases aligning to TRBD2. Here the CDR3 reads CASSLGGGAGELFF. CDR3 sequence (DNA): TGTGCCAGCAGCTTAGGCGGGGGGGCCGGGGAGCTGTTTTTT. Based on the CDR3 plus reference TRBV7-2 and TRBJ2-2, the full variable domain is GAGVSQSPSNKVTEKGKDVELRCDPISGHTALYWYRQSLGQGLEFLIYFQGNSAPDKSGLPSDRFSAERTGGSVSTLTIQRTQQEDSAVYLCASSLGGGAGELFFGEGSRLTVL.